The 24 T cell receptor beta chains reported below all come from one sample, sequenced in a study of blood T cells in healthy people across ages (dated by TCRdb to 2015 to 2017). The method behind the library was 5' RACE. Data came from an Illumina HiSeq 2500. A second PCR of about 6 to 11 cycles was run with a J-beta primer mix and a sample-barcoded 5' primer. Clones were called with MiXCR by TCRdb after fastp trimmed the public reads at Q25, and only in-frame beta chains were retained. Rows with a matching CDR3 protein are joined into one entry that keeps the most common DNA and genes. The sample data list approximately 960,000 distinct CDR3 sequences, and about 28% of these were observed just once. About 9.4% of the sample is held by the ten biggest clonotypes. These data were likewise used in another study, on T cells of mothers and their children.

The material sequenced was blood. The receptor source for this set is a woman aged 40-49 years in good health.

This clonotype was counted between two and nine times. This may be a read error, as it is one base from a much larger clone. This chain links TRBV10-3 with TRBJ2-7, with a tentative D call TRBD1 (5 bases). This CDR3 is 13 amino acids long. Per the germline V gene, CDR1 is ENHRY and CDR2 is SYGVKD. V lost 4 bases to trimming and J lost 6 bases, with 13 bases between them. The CDR3, as DNA: TGTGCCATCAGTGGTGTGGGGCATCTCGAGCAGTACTTC. It translates to CAISGVGHLEQYF.

This clonotype was seen at least ten times. The rearrangement joins TRBV24-1 to TRBJ1-2; D remains unclear. V lost 5 bases and J 6 bases, leaving 12 bases between the germline ends. Germline CDR1 KGHDR, CDR2 SFDVKD. This CDR3 region has 13 residues. Written as DNA, the CDR3 is TGTGCCACCAGTGCCCCCGATTGGAATGGCTACACCTTC. Protein: CATSAPDWNGYTF.

This clonotype was seen a handful of times. The chain recombines TRBV7-2 with TRBJ1-1; unclear D gene. The CDR3 length is 16 residues. V gave up 0 bases and J gave up 4 bases, with 15 bases separating them. Germline loops: CDR1 SGHTA, CDR2 FQGNSA. Written as DNA, the CDR3 is TGTGCCAGCAGCTTAGCGCTACAGTTCCGGGGCACTGAAGCTTTCTTT. It yields the protein CASSLALQFRGTEAFF.

This clonotype occurred a few times. A clone one base away is much larger, so this may be a read error. The J gene is TRBJ2-6, the V gene TRBV28; possibly TRBD2 for D (6 bases). The CDR3 sequence is 15 residues long. Trimming pared 6 bases from V and 0 bases from J, leaving 9 bases between. CDR1 is MDHEN, CDR2 SYDVKM, per germline. Written as DNA, the CDR3 is TGTGCCAGCAGCATCGGGGGCTCTGGGGCCAACGTCCTGACTTTC. Its protein product is CASSIGGSGANVLTF.

The chain links TRBV19 to TRBJ2-7; TRBD1 aligns across 7 bases. The end of the DNA fits TRBJ2-5 better, so the J call may be wrong. The CDR3 extends over 12 amino acids. CDR1 is LNHDA, CDR2 SQIVND, per germline (reference sequence). CDR3 in amino acids: CASRDSLETQYF. The CDR3 bases are TGTGCCAGCCGGGACAGTTTGGAGACCCAGTACTTC.

This clonotype has more than one count but fewer than ten. V usage is TRBV7-2 and J usage is TRBJ2-3; TRBD1 matches at 7 bases. Germline V lookup: CDR1 SGHTA, CDR2 FQGNSA. This CDR3 is 14 amino acids long. V was clipped by 3 bases and J by 6 bases; unmatched bases: 6. CDR3 in amino acids: CASSFDRVADTQYF. CDR3 nucleotide sequence: TGTGCCAGCAGCTTTGACAGGGTTGCGGATACGCAGTATTTT.

This clonotype was counted at least ten times. The genes are TRBV18 and TRBJ2-3; no clear D. The CDR3 consists of 13 residues. Trimming cost V 0 bases and J 5 bases, with 6 bases left between them. Germline V lookup: CDR1 KGHSH, CDR2 LQKENI. The CDR3 region is CASSPPLEDTQYF. The CDR3 nucleotides are TGTGCCAGCTCACCACCATTAGAAGATACGCAGTATTTT.

This clonotype was seen many times. The chain recombines TRBV5-1 with TRBJ2-1, with a weak D call TRBD1 (6 bases). The CDR3 contains 14 residues. CDR1 and CDR2 (germline): SGHRS, YFSETQ. V gave up 4 bases and J gave up 7 bases, with 15 bases separating them. CDR3 DNA: TGCGCCAGCAGCCCCGGAGCCCAGGGGAATGAGCAGTTCTTC. Translation gives CASSPGAQGNEQFF.

The chain uses TRBV20-1 and TRBJ2-3, with 12 bases that match TRBD1. Trimming removed 6 bases from V and 0 bases from J; junction bases left unmatched: 16. The CDR3 runs 19 residues. Looked up from germline, CDR1 is DFQATT and CDR2 is SNEGSKA (reference sequence). CDR3 coding DNA: TGCAGTGCGGGGGGTGCCGAGGGGACAGGGGGCGGAAGCACAGATACGCAGTATTTT. Translating it yields CSAGGAEGTGGGSTDTQYF.

The chain employs TRBV18 and TRBJ2-7, with TRBD2 matching over 7 bases. CDR3 length equals 14 residues. Germline CDR1 KGHSH, CDR2 LQKENI. J lost 5 bases, V lost 0 bases, and 4 bases had no gene match. The CDR3 nucleotides are TGTGCCAGCTCACCACCGAGAGGGAGGGACGAGCAGTACTTC. It is translated as CASSPPRGRDEQYF.

The CDR3: CASSRSSGWSTDTQYF. CDR3 nucleotides: TGCGCCAGCAGCCGCTCCAGCGGGTGGAGCACAGATACGCAGTATTTT. The chain couples TRBV4-1 to TRBJ2-3; tentative D call: TRBD2 (6 bases). V shed 4 bases and J shed 0 bases, with 14 bases lying between them. The germline V gene encodes CDR1 MGHRA and CDR2 YSYEKL. CDR3 length equals 16 residues.

This clonotype was observed a few times. This rearrangement joins TRBV5-1 to TRBJ2-5; 8 nucleotides line up with TRBD1. The CDR3 is 15 amino acids. V lost 3 bases and J lost 4; bases outside the gene matches: 8. Germline V lookup: CDR1 SGHRS, CDR2 YFSETQ. The CDR3 sequence: CASSWGPGGGETQYF. For the CDR3, the DNA is TGCGCCAGCAGCTGGGGGCCAGGGGGCGGAGAGACCCAGTACTTC.

This clonotype was seen many times. The rearrangement links TRBV7-2 to TRBJ2-5; 7 nucleotides match TRBD1. Germline assignment: CDR1 SGHTA and CDR2 FQGNSA. Trimming removed 3 bases from V and 2 bases from J; junction bases left unmatched: 9. CDR3 length: 16 amino acids. Here the CDR3 DNA reads TGTGCCAGCAGCTTGGGGACAGCCACCGTACAAGAGACCCAGTACTTC. Protein sequence: CASSLGTATVQETQYF.

V gene TRBV7-2 combines with J gene TRBJ2-2, with 10 nucleotides matching TRBD1. Germline assignment: CDR1 SGHTA and CDR2 FQGNSA. Trimming at V came to 5 bases and at J to 6 bases, leaving 6 bases not matched to a gene. The CDR3 has 15 residues. This CDR3 is CASSVRQGASGELFF. The CDR3 DNA sequence: TGTGCCAGCAGCGTACGACAGGGGGCGTCCGGGGAGCTGTTTTTT.

This clonotype was counted at least ten times. The chain has TRBV5-1 and TRBJ1-2; a weak D match, TRBD1 (6 bases). The CDR3 has 15 residues. The germline V and J ends were trimmed by 4 bases and 2 bases, with 15 bases remaining between them. Germline V gives CDR1 SGHRS, CDR2 YFSETQ. The CDR3 sequence: CASSPRPGENYGYTF. The CDR3 DNA reads as TGCGCCAGCAGCCCCCGACCAGGGGAGAACTATGGCTACACCTTC.

The table lists this clonotype with a few counts. The rearrangement links TRBV20-1 to TRBJ2-3, with no clear D. V lost 5 bases, J lost 6 bases, and 6 bases lay in between. This CDR3 comprises 10 residues. The germline CDR1 and CDR2 sequences are DFQATT and SNEGSKA (reference sequence). This CDR3 is CSAPTDTQYF. DNA of the CDR3: TGCAGTGCTCCTACGGATACGCAGTATTTT.

The V and J genes are TRBV12-3 or TRBV12-4 and TRBJ2-3; D is undetermined. V dropped 5 bases and J dropped 2 bases, with 14 bases sitting between them. The CDR3 runs 15 residues. DNA of the CDR3: TGTGCCAGCAGTCCACAGAGCCTTTCCACAGATACGCAGTATTTT. This gives the protein CASSPQSLSTDTQYF.

V gene TRBV29-1 combines with J gene TRBJ1-2; D remains ambiguous. Trimming took 4 bases from V and 2 from J, leaving 8 bases between them. Germline V gene sequence: CDR1 SQVTM, CDR2 ANQGSEA. The CDR3 is 12 residues long. DNA for the CDR3: TGCAGCGTTGTGGCGGAGAACTATGGCTACACCTTC. This gives the protein CSVVAENYGYTF.

The chain has TRBV5-1 and TRBJ2-1; TRBD2 matches 7 bases. This CDR3 contains 14 residues. The junction had 10 bases not matched to a gene; V was cut back by 9 bases and J by 4 bases. Germline assignment: CDR1 SGHRS and CDR2 YFSETQ. For the CDR3, the DNA is TGCGCCACGTCGTCGTCGGGGGGTTACAATGAGCAGTTCTTC. It codes for CATSSSGGYNEQFF.

Only a few counts were recorded for this clonotype. This rearrangement joins TRBV7-9 to TRBJ1-1; D is perhaps TRBD1 (6 bases). The CDR3 has 13 amino acids. V lost 4 bases, J lost 13 bases, and 19 bases lay in between. Germline V gene data show CDR1 as SEHNR and CDR2 as FQNEAQ (reference sequence). This CDR3 reads CASSSTQGRGGFF. CDR3 in DNA: TGTGCCAGCAGCTCCACACAGGGTCGGGGGGGTTTCTTT.

The CDR3 is CASTYDSLSYNEQFF. Here the CDR3 DNA reads TGTGCCAGCACCTACGACTCTCTCTCCTACAATGAGCAGTTCTTC. J is TRBJ2-1 and V is TRBV2; D is undetermined. The V end lost 7 bases, the J end lost 0 bases, and 13 bases lay between the germline ends. The germline gives CDR1 SNHLY, CDR2 FYNNEI. This CDR3 is 15 amino acids long.

The V gene is TRBV28, the J gene TRBJ2-7; 8 bases align to TRBD1. This CDR3 spans 14 amino acids. Germline loops: CDR1 MDHEN, CDR2 SYDVKM. J gave up 3 bases and V 2 bases, and 3 bases lay outside the gene matches. The CDR3 is CASSLRDRYYEQYF. DNA for the CDR3: TGTGCCAGCAGTTTAAGGGACAGGTACTACGAGCAGTACTTC.

This clonotype has only a few counts. The V and J genes are TRBV13 and TRBJ2-4, with 8 bases lining up with TRBD2. The DNA end is a closer match to TRBJ2-7, so the J assignment may be wrong. This CDR3 region has 15 residues. Germline CDR1 reads PRHDT; CDR2 reads FYEKMQ (reference sequence). The CDR3 DNA follows: TGTGCCAGCAGCTTTGGGGCGGGGGGCCACGGCGAGCAGTACTTC. Translated: CASSFGAGGHGEQYF.

The sample holds a few counts of this clonotype. This chain connects TRBV20-1 to TRBJ1-4, with D possibly matching TRBD1 (6 bases). In germline, CDR1 is DFQATT, CDR2 SNEGSKA (reference sequence). Trimming cost V 3 bases and J 0 bases, with 17 bases left between them. The CDR3 extends over 17 amino acids. The DNA of the CDR3 is TGCAGTGCTAGTGCCGCCGGGACACTTTCAACTAATGAAAAACTGTTTTTT. Encoded protein: CSASAAGTLSTNEKLFF.